A single sample is the source of the 25 T cell receptor beta chains below, sequenced in a study of spatial heterogeneity in lung cancer. Each CDR3 protein gets one entry after TCRdb re-called the 5' RACE reads with MiXCR. The sample contains 110,000 or so distinct CDR3 sequences, 10% to 12% of which appear only once. Time point of the sample: blood at routine non-recurrence follow-up after resection. The sample was PBMCs, taken at follow-up. The receptors stem from a female donor with early-stage non-small cell lung cancer.

The chain is built from TRBV15 and TRBJ1-5, with TRBD1 identical over 7 bases. CDR3 size: 14 residues. Germline V gives CDR1 LNHNV, CDR2 YYDKDF (reference sequence). V lost 5 bases and J lost 4; bases outside the gene matches: 5. The DNA of the CDR3 is TGTGCCACCAGCCGACAGGGCTCAAATCAGCCCCAGCATTTT. Its protein product is CATSRQGSNQPQHF.

The chain couples TRBV28 to TRBJ2-4, with a possible D match to TRBD2 (7 bases). Germline CDR1 is MDHEN and CDR2 is SYDVKM. Trimming left V 3 bases short and J 1 base short, with 13 bases between. This CDR3 spans 16 amino acids. CDR3: CASSLGGLIAKNIQYF. The CDR3, as DNA: TGTGCCAGCAGTTTGGGGGGGCTTATTGCCAAAAACATTCAGTACTTC.

The gene calls are TRBV6-1 and TRBJ2-3; D may match TRBD1 or TRBD2 (6 bases each). Germline V gene data show CDR1 as MNHNS and CDR2 as SASEGT. Trimming took 6 bases from V and 5 from J, leaving 12 bases between them. The CDR3 has 13 residues. The CDR3 loop reads CASRIGGEDTQYF. CDR3 nucleotide sequence: TGTGCCAGCAGAATCGGGGGCGAAGATACGCAGTATTTT.

There are many counts of this clonotype. This sequence joins TRBV14 and TRBJ1-4; D call uncertain. V was shortened by 10 bases and J by 2 bases, with 11 bases between the two germline ends. CDR1 is SGHDN and CDR2 is FVKESK in the germline V gene. The CDR3 has 13 amino acids. The CDR3 sequence is CATSTGTNEKLFF. CDR3 bases: TGTGCCACTTCAACCGGGACTAATGAAAAACTGTTTTTT.

Many counts were recorded for this clonotype. The chain couples TRBV18 to TRBJ2-7, with TRBD1 matching 9 bases. The CDR3 consists of 16 residues. Germline CDR1 reads KGHSH; CDR2 reads LQKENI. The V gene end was trimmed by 3 bases and the J gene end by 2 bases; junction bases not matched to a gene: 8. CDR3 DNA sequence: TGTGCCAGCTCACCTTACCGGGACAGGGATACCTACGAGCAGTACTTC. Residues: CASSPYRDRDTYEQYF.

Many counts were recorded for this clonotype. The chain combines TRBV28 with TRBJ2-7, with a weak D call TRBD2 (5 bases). V dropped 3 bases and J dropped 3 bases, with 6 bases sitting between them. Germline-derived CDR1 and CDR2 are MDHEN and SYDVKM. The CDR3 sequence is 12 residues long. The CDR3 reads CASSFRGYEQYF. CDR3 sequence (DNA): TGTGCCAGCAGTTTCCGGGGCTACGAGCAGTACTTC.

This clonotype was detected a few times. The J gene is TRBJ2-1, the V gene TRBV18, with no clear D. Per the germline V gene, CDR1 is KGHSH and CDR2 is LQKENI. Trimming stripped 4 bases from V and 6 bases from J, with 16 bases between. The CDR3 extends over 15 amino acids. The CDR3 DNA reads as TGTGCCAGCTCACTGACTGCACATACAGCCAATGAGCAGTTCTTC. As protein: CASSLTAHTANEQFF.

This clonotype showed up just a few times. The gene calls are TRBV12-3 or TRBV12-4 and TRBJ2-2, with 14 bases lining up with TRBD2. The J segment lost 5 bases and the V segment lost 5 bases, leaving 4 bases of the junction unmatched. The CDR3 length is 16 residues. The CDR3 DNA sequence: TGTGCCAGCAGTGGACTAGCGGGAGGATGGACCGGGGAGCTGTTTTTT. It is translated as CASSGLAGGWTGELFF.

The sample holds many counts of this clonotype. The chain carries TRBV15 and TRBJ2-2, with 13 bases identical to TRBD2. CDR3 length equals 20 residues. The V gene end was trimmed by 2 bases and the J gene end by 0 bases; junction bases not matched to a gene: 9. CDR1 and CDR2 from the germline V gene are LNHNV and YYDKDF (reference sequence). CDR3 loop: CATSRRLPGLAGTNTGELFF. CDR3 bases: TGTGCCACCAGCAGACGTCTTCCGGGACTAGCGGGAACGAACACCGGGGAGCTGTTTTTT.

This clonotype occurred a few times. V usage is TRBV6-4 and J usage is TRBJ1-4; D is unclear. Germline CDR1 and CDR2: MRHNA and SNTAGT. Trimming left V 3 bases short and J 5 bases short, with 16 bases between. This CDR3 spans 16 amino acids. This chain's CDR3 is CASSDEYSQTNEKLFF. For the CDR3, the DNA is TGTGCCAGCAGTGATGAATACAGTCAGACCAATGAAAAACTGTTTTTT.

This clonotype was picked up a small number of times. This sequence joins TRBV28 and TRBJ2-7; TRBD1 is a possible D gene (6 bases). Looked up from germline, CDR1 is MDHEN and CDR2 is SYDVKM. The CDR3 spans 15 residues. V was shortened by 10 bases and J by 1 base, with 20 bases between the two germline ends. CDR3 protein: CATQFFLGGSYEQYF. In nucleotides, the CDR3 is TGTGCCACCCAATTCTTCCTAGGGGGTTCCTACGAGCAGTACTTC. Variable domain in full (rest from reference TRBV28 and TRBJ2-7): DVKVTQSSRYLVKRTGEKVFLECVQDMDHENMFWYRQDPGLGLRLIYFSYDVKMKEKGDIPEGYSVSREKKERFSLILESASTNQTSMYLCATQFFLGGSYEQYFGPGTRLTVT.

V is TRBV28 and J is TRBJ1-5; no firm D call. This CDR3 contains 14 residues. The germline V gene has CDR1 MDHEN and CDR2 SYDVKM. V was shortened by 6 bases and J by 3 bases, with 12 bases between the two germline ends. The CDR3 sequence is CASRGDRNNQPQHF. In DNA form, the CDR3 reads TGTGCCAGCAGAGGTGACCGGAACAATCAGCCCCAGCATTTT.

This clonotype was detected many times. The chain uses TRBV12-3 or TRBV12-4 and TRBJ1-2; no clear D. V was cut by 6 bases and J by 0 bases, with 5 bases left in between. The CDR3 consists of 12 residues. Written as DNA, the CDR3 is TGTGCCAGCAGGGGCGCTAACTATGGCTACACCTTC. It is translated as CASRGANYGYTF.

Regarding this clonotype: Its ends do not fully match the called genes, so a read error is possible. V gene TRBV6-5 combines with J gene TRBJ2-1; no clear D. Germline loops: CDR1 MNHEY, CDR2 SVGAGI. The CDR3 runs to 16 residues. The CDR3 DNA is TGTGCCAGCAGGTACTTACTAACCCGTACTTACAATGAGCAGTTCTTC. Residues: CASRYLLTRTYNEQFF.

In this sample, this clonotype turned up a few times. This chain uses TRBV11-2 with TRBJ1-5; the match to TRBD1 covers 7 bases. V trimming: 2 bases; J trimming: 1 base; junction bases outside the gene matches: 2. The CDR3 is made up of 15 amino acids. Germline V gives CDR1 SGHAT, CDR2 FQNNGV. CDR3 loop: CASSLTGESNQPQHF. The CDR3 DNA reads as TGTGCCAGCAGCTTAACAGGGGAGAGCAATCAGCCCCAGCATTTT.

This chain's CDR3 is CASSLGPPGLASEGTDTQYF. CDR3 nucleotide sequence: TGTGCCAGCAGCTTAGGCCCACCGGGACTAGCCTCAGAAGGCACAGATACGCAGTATTTT. The V and J genes are TRBV13 and TRBJ2-3; 9 bases map to TRBD2. Trimming cost V 0 bases and J 1 base; bases outside gene matches: 14. Germline CDR1 and CDR2: PRHDT and FYEKMQ (reference sequence). This CDR3 region has 20 residues. The full variable domain, with the rest looked up from reference TRBV13 and TRBJ2-3, is AAGVIQSPRHLIKEKRETATLKCYPIPRHDTVYWYQQGPGQDPQFLISFYEKMQSDKGSIPDRFSAQQFSDYHSELNMSSLELGDSALYFCASSLGPPGLASEGTDTQYFGPGTRLTVL.

This clonotype was counted a few times. The J gene is TRBJ2-3, the V gene TRBV5-5, with D perhaps TRBD2 (5 bases). V was trimmed by 5 bases and J by 2 bases, leaving 18 bases between them. Per the germline V gene, CDR1 is SGHKS and CDR2 is YYEKEE (reference sequence). CDR3 length: 16 amino acids. CDR3 in amino acids: CASSHAGMLNTDTQYF. The CDR3 coding sequence is TGTGCCAGCAGTCACGCCGGGATGCTCAACACAGATACGCAGTATTTT.

This clonotype was observed a few times. The rearrangement uses TRBV27 and TRBJ1-1, with no clear D. The CDR3 runs 14 residues. Trimming took 5 bases from V and 4 from J, leaving 14 bases between them. Germline CDR1 MNHEY, CDR2 SMNVEV (reference sequence). CDR3 loop: CASSPKSTFTEAFF. CDR3 bases: TGTGCCAGCAGTCCAAAGAGCACCTTCACTGAAGCTTTCTTT.

There are a few counts of this clonotype. V usage is TRBV7-9 and J usage is TRBJ2-2, with 13 bases fitting TRBD2. J lost 5 bases, V lost 5 bases, and 8 bases had no gene match. The germline V gene encodes CDR1 SEHNR and CDR2 FQNEAQ (reference sequence). The CDR3 has 17 amino acids. The CDR3 DNA is TGTGCCAGCAGCAGAGGACTAGCGGGAGTGCGTACCGGGGAGCTGTTTTTT. Its translation is CASSRGLAGVRTGELFF.

This clonotype was counted only a few times. The rearrangement links TRBV27 to TRBJ2-3; a possible D gene is TRBD2 (5 bases). Trimming removed 7 bases from V and 2 bases from J, with 16 bases in between. CDR1 is MNHEY and CDR2 is SMNVEV in the germline V gene (reference sequence). The CDR3 is 15 residues long. DNA of the CDR3: TGTGCCAGCACCCAGATGAGCGGACTCACAGATACGCAGTATTTT. It is translated as CASTQMSGLTDTQYF.

This clonotype was recorded many times. The chain carries TRBV29-1 and TRBJ2-1, with 7 bases identical to TRBD2. The CDR3 has 15 residues. Unmatched junction bases numbered 13, after V lost 7 bases and J lost 4 bases. Looked up from germline, CDR1 is SQVTM and CDR2 is ANQGSEA. This CDR3 is CSAPSGSGMYNEQFF. CDR3 in DNA: TGCAGCGCTCCCTCGGGAAGCGGGATGTACAATGAGCAGTTCTTC.

This clonotype was detected a few times. The chain uses TRBV12-3 or TRBV12-4 and TRBJ1-6, with 7 bases that match TRBD1. The CDR3 runs to 16 residues. The ends lost 3 bases at V and 4 bases at J; junction bases unmatched: 6. The CDR3 DNA is TGTGCCAGCAGTTTTCATAAGGGACAGTATAATTCACCCCTCCACTTT. Translating it yields CASSFHKGQYNSPLHF.

The chain recombines TRBV5-1 with TRBJ2-2; tentatively, D is TRBD2 (6 bases). Trimming pared 5 bases from V and 5 bases from J, leaving 13 bases between. Germline V CDR1 and CDR2: SGHRS, YFSETQ. The CDR3 length is 14 residues. The chain's CDR3 is CASRSGVLTGELFF. The CDR3 DNA is TGCGCCAGCAGATCGGGAGTATTAACCGGGGAGCTGTTTTTT.

This clonotype was picked up many times. The gene calls are TRBV28 and TRBJ2-1, with D possibly being TRBD1 (6 bases). The V gene's germline CDR1 is MDHEN and CDR2 SYDVKM. Trimming pared 5 bases from V and 6 bases from J, leaving 20 bases between. This CDR3 region has 16 residues. CDR3 sequence: CASSPPPGQSANEQFF. CDR3 DNA: TGTGCCAGCAGTCCCCCCCCGGGACAATCGGCCAATGAGCAGTTCTTC.

J is TRBJ1-5 and V is TRBV18; no clear D gene. Trimming shortened V by 0 bases and J by 2 bases, and 8 bases separated the two germline ends. The CDR3 is 15 amino acids. Germline V lookup: CDR1 KGHSH, CDR2 LQKENI. This CDR3 is CASSPPGEGNQPQHF. The CDR3 nucleotides read TGTGCCAGCTCACCACCTGGTGAGGGCAATCAGCCCCAGCATTTT. The whole variable domain, remainder taken from reference TRBV18 and TRBJ1-5, is NAGVMQNPRHLVRRRGQEARLRCSPMKGHSHVYWYRQLPEEGLKFMVYLQKENIIDESGMPKERFSAEFPKEGPSILRIQQVVRGDSAAYFCASSPPGEGNQPQHFGDGTRLSIL.